This entry concerns a single T cell receptor (beta chain). This sample is part of a study of blood T cell repertoires in COVID-19. The CDR3 is 16 amino acids. Germline V lookup: CDR1 SGHRS, CDR2 YFSETQ. The J segment lost 6 bases and the V segment lost 0 bases, leaving 8 bases of the junction unmatched. Data came from immunoSEQ multiplex PCR; TCRdb stores just in-frame clones and leaves some out. The sample lists just under 60,000 clones, approximately 84% occurring once. The receptor comes from an elderly man with COVID-19, enrolled during active disease. The chain employs TRBV5-1 and TRBJ2-3, with 9 bases matching TRBD2. What was sequenced was peripheral blood. CDR3 residues: CASSLDSGSNGDTQYF. CDR3 DNA: TGCGCCAGCAGCTTGGATAGCGGGAGTAATGGTGATACGCAGTATTTT. The variable domain in full, completed from reference TRBV5-1 and TRBJ2-3, reads KAGVTQTPRYLIKTRGQQVTLSCSPISGHRSVSWYQQTPGQGLQFLFEYFSETQRNKGNFPGRFSGRQFSNSRSEMNVSTLELGDSALYLCASSLDSGSNGDTQYFGPGTRLTVL.